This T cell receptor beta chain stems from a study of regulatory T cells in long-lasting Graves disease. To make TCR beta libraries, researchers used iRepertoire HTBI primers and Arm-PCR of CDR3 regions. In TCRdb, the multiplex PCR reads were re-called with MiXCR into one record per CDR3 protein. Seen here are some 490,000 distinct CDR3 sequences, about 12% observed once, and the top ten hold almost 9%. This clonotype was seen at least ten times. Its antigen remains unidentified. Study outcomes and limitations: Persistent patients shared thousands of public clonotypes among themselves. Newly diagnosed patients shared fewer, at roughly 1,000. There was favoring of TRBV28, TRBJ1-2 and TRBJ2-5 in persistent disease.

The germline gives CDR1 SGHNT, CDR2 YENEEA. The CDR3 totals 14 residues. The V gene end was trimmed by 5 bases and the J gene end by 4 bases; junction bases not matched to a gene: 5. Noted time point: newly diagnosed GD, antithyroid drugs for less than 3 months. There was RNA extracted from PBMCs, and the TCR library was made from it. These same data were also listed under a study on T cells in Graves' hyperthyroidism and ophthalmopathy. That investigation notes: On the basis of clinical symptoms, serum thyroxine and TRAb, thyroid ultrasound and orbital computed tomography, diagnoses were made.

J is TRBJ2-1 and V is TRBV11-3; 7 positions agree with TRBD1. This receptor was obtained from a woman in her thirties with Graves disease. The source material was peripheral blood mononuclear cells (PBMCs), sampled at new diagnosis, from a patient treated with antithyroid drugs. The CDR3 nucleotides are TGTGCCAGCAGCCCGGACAGGAATTACAATGAGCAGTTCTTC. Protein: CASSPDRNYNEQFF.